These 2 T cell receptor beta chains share one sample of origin, sequenced in a study of CD8 T cells in ankylosing spondylitis. These receptors' antigens are unknown. Points from the study as a whole: A motif of several highly homologous TCR beta variants was seen as apparently characteristic of ankylosing spondylitis blood.

TCRdb reprocessed the 5' RACE reads with MiXCR, giving one entry per CDR3 protein. Seen here are about 540,000 distinct CDR3 sequences, about 12% observed once, and the top ten hold approximately 6.3%. Material for sequencing was blood, either unsorted or a sorted T cell fraction (not recorded which). The receptor set was obtained from a male donor with ankylosing spondylitis.

This chain links TRBV25-1 with TRBJ2-7, with D unclear. Trimming pared 6 bases from V and 2 bases from J, leaving 5 bases between. CDR1 is MGHDK and CDR2 is SYGVNS in the germline V gene. CDR3 length equals 11 residues. CDR3 DNA: TGTGCCAGCAGGCCCCCCTACGAGCAGTACGTC. This codes for CASRPPYEQYV.

This clonotype turned up a few times. V usage is TRBV5-1 and J usage is TRBJ2-5; D is perhaps TRBD2 (5 bases). V was cut by 6 bases and J by 3 bases, with 9 bases left in between. Germline loops: CDR1 SGHRS, CDR2 YFSETQ. The CDR3 length is 12 residues. CDR3: CASTRGEETQYF. The DNA for the CDR3 is TGCGCCAGCACCCGGGGAGAAGAGACCCAGTACTTC.